The 29 T cell receptor beta chains below were found in one sample sequenced in a study of CD8 T cells in Susac syndrome. RNA amounts of about 0.5 to 1 ug underwent reverse transcription with random hexamers. Each CDR3 protein gets one entry after TCRdb re-called the immunoSEQ multiplex PCR reads with MiXCR. The sample lists 150,000 or so distinct CDR3 sequences; roughly 95% were seen once. The specimen sequenced was CD4+ T cells from PBMCs. These receptors all come from a human donor with Susac syndrome.

This chain links TRBV29-1 with TRBJ2-1; 8 nucleotides agree with TRBD1. V shed 7 bases, J shed 4 bases, and the junction held 3 bases outside the gene matches. Looked up from germline, CDR1 is SQVTM and CDR2 is ANQGSEA. This CDR3 region has 12 residues. CDR3 DNA: TGCAGCGGACGGACAGGGTACAATGAGCAGTTCTTC. The encoded protein is CSGRTGYNEQFF.

This rearrangement joins TRBV7-2 to TRBJ2-1, with D possibly being TRBD1 (6 bases). Between the trimmed V and J ends, which lost 2 bases and 0 bases, there was a span of 8 bases. CDR1 and CDR2 (germline): SGHTA, FQGNSA. The CDR3 has 15 amino acids. This CDR3 is CASSLTGSSYNEQFF. The CDR3 DNA is TGTGCCAGCAGCTTAACAGGGAGCTCCTACAATGAGCAGTTCTTC.

The rearrangement uses TRBV20-1 and TRBJ1-6, with TRBD1 as a possible D gene (5 bases). This CDR3 has 14 amino acids. Trimming removed 5 bases at V and 7 bases at J, with 15 bases between. The germline V gene encodes CDR1 DFQATT and CDR2 SNEGSKA (reference sequence). CDR3 region: CSALTGLGNSPLHF. CDR3 sequence (DNA): TGCAGTGCTTTAACAGGCTTGGGAAATTCACCCCTCCACTTT.

The chain joins TRBV5-6 to TRBJ2-7, with a tentative D call TRBD2 (6 bases). Per germline, CDR1 SGHDT and CDR2 YYEEEE. The CDR3 is made up of 15 amino acids. V shed 4 bases and J shed 2 bases, with 16 bases lying between them. CDR3 loop: CASSILGGGTYEQYF. In DNA, the CDR3 is TGTGCCAGCAGCATCCTGGGCGGAGGGACCTACGAGCAGTACTTC.

This chain uses TRBV7-9 with TRBJ2-2; 8 nucleotides agree with TRBD1. The CDR3 consists of 16 residues. Germline CDR1 SEHNR, CDR2 FQNEAQ (reference sequence). J lost 1 base, V lost 5 bases, and 6 bases had no gene match. CDR3 amino acids: CASSPWTGMNTGELFF. The DNA for the CDR3 is TGTGCCAGCAGCCCCTGGACAGGGATGAACACCGGGGAGCTGTTTTTT.

The gene calls are TRBV4-2 and TRBJ2-2; 8 nucleotides match TRBD2. This CDR3 comprises 14 residues. J gave up 6 bases and V 4 bases, and 4 bases lay outside the gene matches. Germline assignment: CDR1 LGHNA and CDR2 YNFKEQ. This CDR3 reads CASSRGLAPGELFF. In DNA form, the CDR3 reads TGTGCCAGCAGCCGCGGACTAGCCCCCGGGGAGCTGTTTTTT.

V gene TRBV6-5 combines with J gene TRBJ1-3; D ambiguous. Trimming stripped 6 bases from V and 3 bases from J, with 12 bases between. Germline V gene lookup returns CDR1 MNHEY and CDR2 SVGAGI. The CDR3 is 14 amino acids. DNA for the CDR3: TGTGCCAGCAGCCCCTCGGGAGGTGGAAACACCATATATTTT. Its protein is CASSPSGGGNTIYF.

The genes are TRBV20-1 and TRBJ2-1; possibly TRBD1 or TRBD2 for D (5 bases each). V was pared by 0 bases and J by 6 bases, with 12 bases between. CDR1 DFQATT and CDR2 SNEGSKA come from the germline V gene (reference sequence). This CDR3 contains 14 residues. CDR3 bases: TGCAGTGCTAGAGAGCGAGGGGCTACCAATGAGCAGTTCTTC. It specifies CSARERGATNEQFF.

This sequence joins TRBV13 and TRBJ2-5; no clear D. V dropped 5 bases and J dropped 2 bases, with 9 bases sitting between them. From germline, CDR1 is PRHDT and CDR2 FYEKMQ (reference sequence). CDR3 length: 13 residues. CDR3 amino acids: CASSPARQETQYF. CDR3 nucleotides: TGTGCCAGCAGCCCTGCAAGACAAGAGACCCAGTACTTC.

V usage is TRBV3-1 and J usage is TRBJ1-1; D is unclear. This CDR3 is built from 12 residues. CDR1 is LGHDT and CDR2 is YNNKEL in the germline V gene (reference sequence). V shed 5 bases and J shed 4 bases, with 8 bases lying between them. The CDR3 sequence: CASSRTSTEAFF. In DNA form, the CDR3 reads TGTGCCAGCAGCAGGACCTCCACTGAAGCTTTCTTT.

J is TRBJ2-7 and V is TRBV6-2 or TRBV6-3; TRBD2 aligns across 8 bases. The ends lost 5 bases at V and 9 bases at J; junction bases unmatched: 6. Germline V CDR1 and CDR2: MNHEY, SVGEGT. The CDR3 covers 12 residues. CDR3 in amino acids: CASSDGRAVQYF. In DNA, the CDR3 is TGTGCCAGCAGTGACGGGAGGGCTGTGCAGTACTTC.

CDR3 nucleotide sequence: TGTGCCAGCAGCTTAACGGGGCAGACTCTAGCCAAAAACATTCAGTACTTC. Translation gives CASSLTGQTLAKNIQYF. The V and J genes are TRBV7-2 and TRBJ2-4; possibly TRBD1 or TRBD2 for D (5 bases each). The CDR3 is 17 residues long. The V gene's germline CDR1 is SGHTA and CDR2 FQGNSA. Trimming removed 2 bases at V and 0 bases at J, with 14 bases between.

This chain links TRBV4-2 with TRBJ1-5; D ambiguous. The germline gives CDR1 LGHNA, CDR2 YNFKEQ. Trimming cost V 4 bases and J 1 base, with 11 bases left between them. CDR3 length: 15 amino acids. The CDR3 DNA sequence: TGTGCCAGCAGCCCTTGGGAGTGGAGCAATCAGCCCCAGCATTTT. This gives the protein CASSPWEWSNQPQHF.

The V call is TRBV29-1, the J call TRBJ1-1; D is undetermined. V dropped 7 bases and J dropped 3 bases, with 12 bases sitting between them. Germline values: CDR1 SQVTM, CDR2 ANQGSEA. The CDR3 totals 12 residues. CDR3: CSAADGDTEAFF. As DNA, the CDR3 is TGCAGCGCCGCGGACGGGGACACTGAAGCTTTCTTT.

The rearrangement uses TRBV30 and TRBJ1-2; D is undetermined. V shed 2 bases and J shed 12 bases, with 13 bases lying between them. Per germline, CDR1 GTSNPN and CDR2 SVGIG (reference sequence). This CDR3 region has 11 residues. The CDR3 reads CAWSRQNQNTF. CDR3 DNA sequence: TGTGCCTGGAGTCGCCAAAACCAAAACACCTTC. The whole variable domain, remainder taken from reference TRBV30 and TRBJ1-2, is SQTIHQWPATLVQPVGSPLSLECTVEGTSNPNLYWYRQAAGRGLQLLFYSVGIGQISSEVPQNLSASRPQDRQFILSSKKLLLSDSGFYLCAWSRQNQNTFGSGTRLTVV.

The CDR3 loop is CASSYGEGFYGYTF. The CDR3 DNA follows: TGTGCCAGCAGTTACGGGGAGGGTTTCTATGGCTACACCTTC. This chain connects TRBV6-6 to TRBJ1-2, with unresolved D. The CDR3 runs 14 residues. The V gene's germline CDR1 is MNHNY and CDR2 SVGAGI (reference sequence). Trimming took off 2 bases at V and 4 bases at J, with 11 bases between the two ends.

This clonotype was detected once. The chain employs TRBV6-6 and TRBJ1-5; no definite D call. This CDR3 is 12 amino acids long. Trimming left V 3 bases short and J 7 bases short, with 7 bases between. Germline V lookup: CDR1 MNHNY, CDR2 SVGAGI (reference sequence). This chain's CDR3 is CASSYTAQPQHF. Here the CDR3 DNA reads TGTGCCAGCAGTTATACTGCGCAGCCCCAGCATTTT.

The rearrangement joins TRBV20-1 to TRBJ2-2; D call uncertain. CDR1 is DFQATT and CDR2 is SNEGSKA in the germline V gene (reference sequence). The CDR3 covers 12 residues. With 7 bases removed from V and 6 bases from J, the gap between germline ends came to 12 bases. In DNA form, the CDR3 reads TGCAGTGTATCTAGGGTGGCCGGGGAGCTGTTTTTT. Encoded protein: CSVSRVAGELFF.

This clonotype appeared once. The chain employs TRBV4-3 and TRBJ2-3, with a weak D call TRBD1 (5 bases). The V end was cut by 1 base, the J end by 2 bases, with 10 bases between. The CDR3 consists of 15 residues. Germline values: CDR1 LGHNA, CDR2 YSLEER. CDR3 in DNA: TGCGCCAGCAGCCAAGTCAAGGGGAACACAGATACGCAGTATTTT. It translates to CASSQVKGNTDTQYF.

The chain has TRBV7-9 and TRBJ2-3; 10 nucleotides align to TRBD2. Germline CDR1 SEHNR, CDR2 FQNEAQ (reference sequence). There are 16 residues in the CDR3. V lost 6 bases to trimming and J lost 5 bases; unmatched junction nucleotides: 11. CDR3 nucleotide sequence: TGTGCCAGCAGTCCCACGAAGCGGGGGGGCGAAGATACGCAGTATTTT. It specifies CASSPTKRGGEDTQYF.

This rearrangement joins TRBV30 to TRBJ2-3; D is undetermined. CDR3 length: 12 residues. The germline V and J ends were trimmed by 0 bases and 2 bases, with 3 bases remaining between them. Germline CDR1 reads GTSNPN; CDR2 reads SVGIG (reference sequence). The DNA for the CDR3 is TGTGCCTGGAGTGTACTCACAGATACGCAGTATTTT. It codes for CAWSVLTDTQYF.

The rearrangement uses TRBV7-8 and TRBJ2-5, with a possible D match to TRBD2 (5 bases). The CDR3 has 14 residues. Germline CDR1 reads SGHVS; CDR2 reads FQNEAQ. V was pared by 5 bases and J by 5 bases, with 15 bases between. In DNA form, the CDR3 reads TGTGCCAGCAGCCCCACATACGGCGGGGAGACCCAGTACTTC. It translates to CASSPTYGGETQYF.

This clonotype appeared a single time. The V gene is TRBV6-1, the J gene TRBJ2-2; 8 bases agree with TRBD2. This CDR3 spans 20 amino acids. The V gene end was trimmed by 7 bases and the J gene end by 0 bases; junction bases not matched to a gene: 19. Germline-derived CDR1 and CDR2 are MNHNS and SASEGT. The CDR3 loop reads CASTQRLGWAGGANTGELFF. CDR3 nucleotide sequence: TGTGCCAGCACCCAAAGGTTGGGCTGGGCGGGAGGCGCGAACACCGGGGAGCTGTTTTTT.

This chain uses TRBV2 with TRBJ2-7, with D unresolved. Trimming pared 4 bases from V and 0 bases from J, leaving 7 bases between. CDR3 length equals 13 residues. CDR1 is SNHLY, CDR2 FYNNEI, per germline. The CDR3 DNA follows: TGTGCCAGCAGTGCTGGACCCTCCTACGAGCAGTACGTC. It specifies CASSAGPSYEQYV.

This chain links TRBV3-1 with TRBJ1-5; D not certain. V lost 4 bases, J lost 6 bases, and 16 bases lay in between. The CDR3 covers 15 residues. From germline, CDR1 is LGHDT and CDR2 YNNKEL (reference sequence). CDR3 sequence (DNA): TGTGCCAGCAGCCCCCGTCCGGAAGGGAGTCAGCCCCAGCATTTT. This sequence encodes CASSPRPEGSQPQHF. The full variable domain, with the rest looked up from reference TRBV3-1 and TRBJ1-5, is DTAVSQTPKYLVTQMGNDKSIKCEQNLGHDTMYWYKQDSKKFLKIMFSYNNKELIINETVPNRFSPKSPDKAHLNLHINSLELGDSAVYFCASSPRPEGSQPQHFGDGTRLSIL.

The genes are TRBV4-1 and TRBJ2-3, with a weak D call TRBD1 (5 bases). Germline CDR1 reads MGHRA; CDR2 reads YSYEKL. The CDR3 has 17 residues. Trimming took off 1 base at V and 5 bases at J, with 19 bases between the two ends. This CDR3 reads CASSQGPRALRVDTQYF. CDR3 DNA: TGCGCCAGCAGCCAAGGTCCCAGGGCACTCCGGGTAGATACGCAGTATTTT.

This clonotype was seen once. The rearrangement links TRBV9 to TRBJ2-5; weak D call: TRBD1 (5 bases). Germline-derived CDR1 and CDR2 are SGDLS and YYNGEE. Trimming shortened V by 3 bases and J by 2 bases, and 8 bases separated the two germline ends. This CDR3 contains 13 residues. The CDR3 DNA reads as TGTGCCAGCAGCGCTAGACAGCAAGAGACCCAGTACTTC. The encoded protein is CASSARQQETQYF.

This clonotype has only one observation. CDR3 nucleotide sequence: TGTGCCAGCAGCTTCGGACAGGGGGAGACCCAGTACTTC. Its translation: CASSFGQGETQYF. This chain joins TRBV7-2 and TRBJ2-5; 9 bases line up with TRBD1. The CDR3 length is 13 residues. Germline V gene lookup returns CDR1 SGHTA and CDR2 FQGNSA. The trim removed 3 bases at V and 5 bases at J, leaving 1 base unmatched.

This chain links TRBV7-9 with TRBJ1-1; 7 bases are shared with TRBD1. V was clipped by 5 bases and J by 6 bases; unmatched bases: 3. Germline CDR1 SEHNR, CDR2 FQNEAQ (reference sequence). CDR3 length: 12 residues. The CDR3 sequence is CASSQGGPEAFF. The CDR3 coding sequence is TGTGCCAGCAGCCAGGGGGGCCCTGAAGCTTTCTTT.